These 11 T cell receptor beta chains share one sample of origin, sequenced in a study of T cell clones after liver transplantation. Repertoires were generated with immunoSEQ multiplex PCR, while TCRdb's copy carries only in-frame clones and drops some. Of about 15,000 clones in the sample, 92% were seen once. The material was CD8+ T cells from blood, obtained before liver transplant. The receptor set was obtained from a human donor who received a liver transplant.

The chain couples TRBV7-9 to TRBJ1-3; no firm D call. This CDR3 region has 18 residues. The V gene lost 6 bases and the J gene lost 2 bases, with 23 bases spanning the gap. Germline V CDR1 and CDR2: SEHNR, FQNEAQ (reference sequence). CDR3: CASRSSETKALTGNTIYF. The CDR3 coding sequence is TGTGCCAGCAGATCAAGTGAGACGAAAGCTTTAACTGGAAACACCATATATTTT.

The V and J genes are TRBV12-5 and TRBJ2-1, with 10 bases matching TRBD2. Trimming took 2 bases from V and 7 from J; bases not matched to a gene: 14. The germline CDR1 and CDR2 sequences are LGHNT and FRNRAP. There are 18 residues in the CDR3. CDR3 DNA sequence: TGTGCTAGTGGTTTGCTAGAGCTACTAGCGGGACCTGAGAATGAGCAGTTCTTC. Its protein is CASGLLELLAGPENEQFF.

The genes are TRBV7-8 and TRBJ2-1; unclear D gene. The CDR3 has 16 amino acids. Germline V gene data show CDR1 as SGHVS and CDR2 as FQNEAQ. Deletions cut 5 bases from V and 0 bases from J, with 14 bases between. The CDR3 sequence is CASSPKPYSSYNEQFF. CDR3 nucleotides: TGTGCCAGCAGCCCTAAGCCGTACAGCTCCTACAATGAGCAGTTCTTC. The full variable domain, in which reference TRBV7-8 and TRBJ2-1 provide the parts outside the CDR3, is GAGVSQSPRYKVAKRGQDVALRCDPISGHVSLFWYQQALGQGPEFLTYFQNEAQLDKSGLPSDRFFAERPEGSVSTLKIQRTQQEDSAVYLCASSPKPYSSYNEQFFGPGTRLTVL.

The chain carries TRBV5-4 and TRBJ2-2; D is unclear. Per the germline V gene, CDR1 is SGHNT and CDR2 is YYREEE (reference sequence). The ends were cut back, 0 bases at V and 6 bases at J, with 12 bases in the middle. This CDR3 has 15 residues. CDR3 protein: CASSLGLPVAGELFF. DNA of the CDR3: TGTGCCAGCAGCTTGGGACTCCCCGTGGCCGGGGAGCTGTTTTTT.

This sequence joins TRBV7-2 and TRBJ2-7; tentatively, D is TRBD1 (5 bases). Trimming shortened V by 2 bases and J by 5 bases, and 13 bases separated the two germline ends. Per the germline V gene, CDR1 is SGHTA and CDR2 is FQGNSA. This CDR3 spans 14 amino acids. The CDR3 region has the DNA TGTGCCAGCAGCTTAAGTGGGGCAGGGCACGAGCAGTACTTC. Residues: CASSLSGAGHEQYF. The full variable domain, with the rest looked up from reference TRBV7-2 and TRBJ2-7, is GAGVSQSPSNKVTEKGKDVELRCDPISGHTALYWYRQSLGQGLEFLIYFQGNSAPDKSGLPSDRFSAERTGGSVSTLTIQRTQQEDSAVYLCASSLSGAGHEQYFGPGTRLTVT.

This CDR3 is CASSPNRDQREQFF. The CDR3 DNA follows: TGTGCCAGCAGCCCTAACCGGGACCAGAGGGAGCAGTTCTTC. The chain employs TRBV4-2 and TRBJ2-1, with D perhaps matching TRBD1 or TRBD2 (5 bases each). This CDR3 region has 14 residues. Looked up from germline, CDR1 is LGHNA and CDR2 is YNFKEQ. V lost 4 bases and J 10 bases, leaving 17 bases between the germline ends.

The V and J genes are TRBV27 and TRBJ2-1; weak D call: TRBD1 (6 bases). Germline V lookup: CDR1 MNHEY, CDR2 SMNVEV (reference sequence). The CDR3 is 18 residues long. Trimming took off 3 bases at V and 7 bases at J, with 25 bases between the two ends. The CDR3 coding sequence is TGTGCCAGCAGTTTCAGGCTAGTTGGCGGCCTAACAGGGAATGAGCAGTTCTTC. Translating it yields CASSFRLVGGLTGNEQFF.

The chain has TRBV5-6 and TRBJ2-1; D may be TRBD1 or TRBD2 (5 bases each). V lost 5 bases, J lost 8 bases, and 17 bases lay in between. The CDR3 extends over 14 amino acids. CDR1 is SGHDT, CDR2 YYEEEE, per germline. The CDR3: CASRRTGTVYEQFF. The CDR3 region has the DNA TGTGCCAGCAGGCGAACCGGGACGGTCTATGAGCAGTTCTTC.

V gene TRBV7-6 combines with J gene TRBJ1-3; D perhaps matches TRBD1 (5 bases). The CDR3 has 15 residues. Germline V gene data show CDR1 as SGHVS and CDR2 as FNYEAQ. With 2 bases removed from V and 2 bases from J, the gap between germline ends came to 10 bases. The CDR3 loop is CASSLSGSAGNTIYF. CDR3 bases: TGTGCCAGCAGCTTATCAGGGAGCGCTGGAAACACCATATATTTT.

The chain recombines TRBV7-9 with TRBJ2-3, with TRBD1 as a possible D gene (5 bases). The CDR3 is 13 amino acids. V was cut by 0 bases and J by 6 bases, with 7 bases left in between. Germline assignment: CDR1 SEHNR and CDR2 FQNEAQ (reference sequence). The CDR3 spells CASSLARVDTQYF. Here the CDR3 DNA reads TGTGCCAGCAGCTTAGCCAGGGTTGATACGCAGTATTTT.

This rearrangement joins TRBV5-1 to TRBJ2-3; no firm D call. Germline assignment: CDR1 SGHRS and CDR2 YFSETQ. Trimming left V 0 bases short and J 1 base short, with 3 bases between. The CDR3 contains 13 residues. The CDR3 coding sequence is TGCGCCAGCAGCTTGGATGGCACAGATACGCAGTATTTT. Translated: CASSLDGTDTQYF.